This section outlines one TCR beta chain sequence together with its context. The antigen is not known. Germline trimming cut 3 bases from V and 0 bases from J; bases unmatched to any gene: 2. The CDR3 extends over 15 amino acids. CDR1 is MRHNA and CDR2 is SNTAGT in the germline V gene. The data are from a study of cytomegalovirus exposure and HLA in healthy donors. Method: immunoSEQ multiplex PCR; TCRdb's copy keeps in-frame clones and lacks some. The profile covers over 200,000 clones, with just over 85% appearing a single time and 2.9% taken by the ten largest. The donors were part of the validation cohort of roughly 110 subjects. That cohort was separate from the first cohort, which comprised under 750 subjects. Study conclusions and caveats: Under in vitro conditions, a few CMV-associated chains were confirmed as specific for CMV antigens. Most TCRs appeared rarely, but some public TCRs recurred in many donors.

The rearrangement links TRBV6-4 to TRBJ2-3; 8 nucleotides match TRBD2. Sequencing used PBMCs. This clonotype was sampled from a woman between 18 and 30 years old in good health and CMV-seronegative. The CDR3 DNA reads as TGTGCCAGCAGTGATTTAGCGGGAAGCACAGATACGCAGTATTTT. Its protein is CASSDLAGSTDTQYF.